These 3 T cell receptor beta chains share one sample of origin, sequenced in a study of blood T cells in healthy people across ages (dated by TCRdb to 2013 to 2016). The library was obtained by 5' RACE. The run used an Illumina HiSeq 2500. A second PCR of about 6 to 11 cycles was run with a J-beta primer mix and a sample-barcoded 5' primer. TCRdb passed the public sequencing reads through fastp at Q25 and MiXCR, retaining productive beta sequences. Every entry covers one CDR3 protein and lists the most common genes and DNA from its rows. In all, the sample holds about 1,800,000 distinct CDR3 sequences, and approximately 28% of those were seen once. 7.7% of the sample lies in the top ten. Specimen: blood. Receptors originate from a woman between 25 and 40 years old in good health.

In this sample, this clonotype turned up many times. The chain couples TRBV20-1 to TRBJ2-6, with TRBD1 matching 7 bases. The junction had 8 bases not matched to a gene; V was cut back by 6 bases and J by 0 bases. Per germline, CDR1 DFQATT and CDR2 SNEGSKA (reference sequence). This CDR3 region has 16 residues. The CDR3 region has the DNA TGCAGTGCAGGACAGGTGGATCCCTCTGGGGCCAACGTCCTGACTTTC. It translates to CSAGQVDPSGANVLTF.

The chain has TRBV5-1 and TRBJ1-1, with D perhaps matching TRBD1 (5 bases). Germline-derived CDR1 and CDR2 are SGHRS and YFSETQ. The CDR3 runs 15 residues. V was clipped by 3 bases and J by 3 bases, with 15 bases between them. The CDR3: CASSWEGARDTEAFF. CDR3 sequence (DNA): TGCGCCAGCAGCTGGGAAGGGGCGCGGGACACTGAAGCTTTCTTT.

This clonotype was counted only a few times. The J gene is TRBJ2-5, the V gene TRBV5-1; D unclear. There are 14 residues in the CDR3. Trimming removed 5 bases from V and 4 bases from J, with 15 bases in between. Germline V gene data show CDR1 as SGHRS and CDR2 as YFSETQ. This CDR3 reads CASRDTWGRETQYF. The DNA for the CDR3 is TGCGCCAGCAGGGATACCTGGGGTCGAGAGACCCAGTACTTC.